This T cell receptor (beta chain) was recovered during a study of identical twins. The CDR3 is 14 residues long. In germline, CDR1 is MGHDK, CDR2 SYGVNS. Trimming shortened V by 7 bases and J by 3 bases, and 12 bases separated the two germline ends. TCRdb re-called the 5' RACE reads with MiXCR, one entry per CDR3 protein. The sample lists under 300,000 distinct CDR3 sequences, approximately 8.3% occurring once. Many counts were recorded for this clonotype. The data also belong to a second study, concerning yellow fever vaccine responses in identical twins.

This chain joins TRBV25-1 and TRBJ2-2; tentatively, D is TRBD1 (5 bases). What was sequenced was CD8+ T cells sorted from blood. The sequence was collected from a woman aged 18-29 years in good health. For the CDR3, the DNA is TGTGCCAGCAACGCAGGGCCGGACACCGGGGAGCTGTTTTTT. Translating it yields CASNAGPDTGELFF.